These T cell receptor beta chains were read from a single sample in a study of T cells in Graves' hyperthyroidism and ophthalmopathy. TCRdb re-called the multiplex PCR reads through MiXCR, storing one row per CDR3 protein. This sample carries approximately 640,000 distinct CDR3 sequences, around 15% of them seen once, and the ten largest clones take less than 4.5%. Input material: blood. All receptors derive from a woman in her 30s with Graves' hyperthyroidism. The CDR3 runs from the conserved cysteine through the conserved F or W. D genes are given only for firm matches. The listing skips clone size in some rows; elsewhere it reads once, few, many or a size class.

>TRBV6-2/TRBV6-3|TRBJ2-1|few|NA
CASSSIPGAGNEQFF
TGTGCCAGCAGTTCCATACCAGGGGCGGGAAATGAGCAGTTCTTC
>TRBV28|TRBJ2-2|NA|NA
CASSFIDPGELFF
TGTGCCAGCAGTTTCATAGATCCCGGGGAGCTGTTTTTT
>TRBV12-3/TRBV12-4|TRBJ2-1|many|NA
CASSLPLFNEQFF
TGTGCCAGCAGCCTACCCCTATTCAATGAGCAGTTCTTC
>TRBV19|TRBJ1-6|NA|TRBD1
CASNPGDSDNSPLHF
TGTGCCAGTAACCCCGGGGACAGCGATAATTCACCCCTCCACTTT
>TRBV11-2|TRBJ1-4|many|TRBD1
CASSLEPGQSGEKLFF
TGTGCCAGCAGCTTAGAACCGGGACAGTCGGGTGAAAAACTGTTTTTT
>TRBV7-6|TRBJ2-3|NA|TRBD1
CASSPEDRASTDTQYF
TGTGCCAGCAGCCCCGAAGACAGGGCTAGCACAGATACGCAGTATTTT
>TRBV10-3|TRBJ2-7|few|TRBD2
CAISESVRGAYEQYF
TGTGCCATCAGTGAGTCGGTCCGGGGGGCCTACGAGCAGTACTTC
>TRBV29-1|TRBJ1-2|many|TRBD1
CSVRDRAYGYTF
TGCAGCGTCCGGGACAGGGCCTATGGCTACACCTTC
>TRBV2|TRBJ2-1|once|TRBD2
CASSPTSGKTYNEQFF
TGTGCCAGCAGCCCGACTAGCGGGAAGACCTACAATGAGCAGTTCTTC
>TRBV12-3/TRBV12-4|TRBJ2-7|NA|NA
CASSYRQGISEQYF
TGTGCCAGCAGTTATAGGCAGGGTATCTCCGAGCAGTACTTC
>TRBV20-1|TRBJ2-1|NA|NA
CSARDPLSYNEQFF
TGCAGTGCTAGAGATCCTCTCAGCTACAATGAGCAGTTCTTC
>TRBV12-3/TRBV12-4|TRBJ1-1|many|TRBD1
CASSWPGQGVPEAFF
TGTGCCAGCAGTTGGCCGGGACAGGGGGTCCCTGAAGCTTTCTTT
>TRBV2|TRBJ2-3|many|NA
CASLRGRTDTQYF
TGTGCCAGCCTTAGAGGACGCACAGATACGCAGTATTTT
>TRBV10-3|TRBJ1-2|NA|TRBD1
CAISGKGGGYGYTF
TGTGCCATCAGTGGAAAAGGGGGCGGCTATGGCTACACCTTC
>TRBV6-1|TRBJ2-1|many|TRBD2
CASSLAGESNEQFF
TGTGCCAGCAGCCTAGCGGGAGAAAGCAATGAGCAGTTCTTC
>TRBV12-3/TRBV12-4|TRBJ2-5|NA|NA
CANSLDPAARETQYF
TGTGCCAACAGTTTGGACCCAGCGGCAAGGGAGACCCAGTACTTC
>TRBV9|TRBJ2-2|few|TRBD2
CASSPFGLAGDTGELFF
TGTGCCAGCAGCCCATTCGGACTAGCGGGAGATACCGGGGAGCTGTTTTTT